A single sample is the source of the 15 T cell receptor beta chains below, sequenced in a study of CD8+ T cells in alopecia areata. Extraction of RNA preceded its reverse transcription into cDNA, which served as the sequencing template. Clones were read by immunoSEQ multiplex PCR, and TCRdb kept only the in-frame ones, dropping some. The sample holds 120,000 to 150,000 clones, roughly four fifths seen once. Treatment of the sample: oral pan-JAK inhibitor, 5-10 mg twice daily. The material was CD8+ T cells sorted from blood, obtained at week 4, from a patient treated with tofacitinib. The receptors derive from a human donor with alopecia areata.

The chain uses TRBV6-6 and TRBJ2-1; D is undetermined. V shed 7 bases and J shed 6 bases, with 13 bases lying between them. The length of the CDR3 is 13 residues. Germline V gene data show CDR1 as MNHNY and CDR2 as SVGAGI (reference sequence). The CDR3 here is CASTIDTLNEQFF. The CDR3 bases are TGTGCCAGCACGATCGACACCCTCAATGAGCAGTTCTTC.

The chain joins TRBV7-9 to TRBJ2-7; TRBD1 aligns across 7 bases. Germline values: CDR1 SEHNR, CDR2 FQNEAQ (reference sequence). This CDR3 region has 14 residues. The V segment lost 5 bases and the J segment 6 bases; nucleotides outside the gene matches: 10. DNA of the CDR3: TGTGCCAGCAGCCTCGGGACAGCGAGTAGCGAGCAGTACTTC. Residues: CASSLGTASSEQYF.

The rearrangement links TRBV10-3 to TRBJ2-5, with 11 positions matching TRBD1. Germline CDR1 is ENHRY and CDR2 is SYGVKD. The ends lost 6 bases at V and 2 bases at J; junction bases unmatched: 8. The CDR3 loop spans 16 amino acids. In DNA form, the CDR3 reads TGTGCCATCAGGTCCGGGACAGGGGGGGTTCAAGAGACCCAGTACTTC. This codes for CAIRSGTGGVQETQYF.

This clone was picked up one time. This sequence joins TRBV11-3 and TRBJ2-7, with 7 nucleotides matching TRBD2. CDR1 is SGHNT, CDR2 YENEEA, per germline. V lost 5 bases, J lost 3 bases, and 4 bases stayed unmatched. The CDR3 runs to 13 residues. The CDR3 is CASSPGGVYEQYF. CDR3 in DNA: TGTGCCAGCAGCCCTGGGGGGGTCTACGAGCAGTACTTC.

The chain uses TRBV11-2 and TRBJ2-5, with 13 nucleotides matching TRBD2. The CDR3 length is 17 residues. V trimming: 5 bases; J trimming: 4 bases; junction bases outside the gene matches: 10. Germline V gene lookup returns CDR1 SGHAT and CDR2 FQNNGV. CDR3: CASSGTSGGALGETQYF. The CDR3, as DNA: TGTGCCAGCAGCGGTACTAGCGGGGGGGCCTTAGGAGAGACCCAGTACTTC.

This sequence joins TRBV27 and TRBJ2-5; D is unclear. The DNA end lines up better with TRBJ2-7; the J call may be wrong. Germline V lookup: CDR1 MNHEY, CDR2 SMNVEV (reference sequence). The CDR3 has 14 residues. The CDR3 nucleotides read TGTGCCAGCAGTTTTCGACAAGACACCTACGAGCAGTACTTC. Translated, it gives CASSFRQDTYEQYF.

The chain carries TRBV30 and TRBJ2-1; D uncertain. The CDR3 runs to 15 residues. The germline gives CDR1 GTSNPN, CDR2 SVGIG (reference sequence). V lost 4 bases and J 4 bases, leaving 17 bases between the germline ends. The CDR3 sequence is CAWTGPATGYNEQFF. Here the CDR3 DNA reads TGTGCCTGGACCGGGCCGGCGACCGGGTACAATGAGCAGTTCTTC.

The genes are TRBV5-4 and TRBJ2-5, with D perhaps matching TRBD2 (6 bases). V gave up 0 bases and J gave up 4 bases, with 13 bases separating them. Germline CDR1 reads SGHNT; CDR2 reads YYREEE (reference sequence). There are 15 residues in the CDR3. The CDR3 DNA is TGTGCCAGCAGCTTGGCGGGGTTGGGGGGAGAGACCCAGTACTTC. Amino acid sequence: CASSLAGLGGETQYF.

The CDR3: CASSPDSDEAFF. The CDR3 nucleotides are TGTGCCAGCAGCCCAGACAGCGATGAAGCTTTCTTT. The chain employs TRBV4-2 and TRBJ1-1; maybe TRBD1 (5 bases). This CDR3 spans 12 amino acids. Trimming cost V 4 bases and J 7 bases, with 10 bases left between them. Germline values: CDR1 LGHNA, CDR2 YNFKEQ.

This rearrangement joins TRBV10-2 to TRBJ2-3; 14 bases align to TRBD2. J lost 5 bases, V lost 5 bases, and 3 bases had no gene match. From germline, CDR1 is WSHSY and CDR2 SAAADI. The CDR3 is 15 amino acids. The DNA of the CDR3 is TGCGCCAGCAGTCAGGGGACTAGCGGGGGAGATACGCAGTATTTT. It translates to CASSQGTSGGDTQYF.

About this clone: The sample contains more than one DNA sequence encoding this CDR3. The chain joins TRBV7-9 to TRBJ2-3; D unresolved. V was shortened by 1 base and J by 5 bases, with 4 bases between the two germline ends. There are 12 residues in the CDR3. CDR1 is SEHNR, CDR2 FQNEAQ, per germline (reference sequence). CDR3 in amino acids: CASSLGKDTQYF. CDR3 sequence (DNA): TGTGCCAGCAGCTTAGGAAAAGATACGCAGTATTTT. The whole variable domain, filled in from reference TRBV7-9 and TRBJ2-3, reads DTGVSQNPRHKITKRGQNVTFRCDPISEHNRLYWYRQTLGQGPEFLTYFQNEAQLEKSRLLSDRFSAERPKGSFSTLEIQRTEQGDSAMYLCASSLGKDTQYFGPGTRLTVL.

To note about this clone: The CDR3 does not close with the conserved phenylalanine or tryptophan, likely indicating a read error. The chain recombines TRBV5-4 with TRBJ2-3, with D tentatively TRBD1 (6 bases). Deletions cut 2 bases from V and 4 bases from J, with 14 bases between. CDR3 length: 15 residues. The germline gives CDR1 SGHNT, CDR2 YYREEE (reference sequence). The CDR3 is CASSFRGARSDTQYS. In nucleotides, the CDR3 is TGTGCCAGCAGCTTCAGGGGCGCGCGGTCAGATACGCAGTATTCT.

J is TRBJ2-5 and V is TRBV7-6, with D possibly matching TRBD1 (6 bases). The germline V and J ends were trimmed by 5 bases and 0 bases, with 13 bases remaining between them. The CDR3 covers 15 residues. From germline, CDR1 is SGHVS and CDR2 FNYEAQ. The CDR3 sequence: CASSPRTEYQETQYF. DNA for the CDR3: TGTGCCAGCAGCCCTAGGACAGAGTACCAAGAGACCCAGTACTTC.

This rearrangement joins TRBV6-4 to TRBJ2-1, with D perhaps assigned TRBD1 or TRBD2 (6 bases each). The CDR3 spans 16 residues. Trimming pared 1 base from V and 4 bases from J, leaving 14 bases between. Germline CDR1 is MRHNA and CDR2 is SNTAGT. In DNA form, the CDR3 reads TGTGCCAGCAGTGACTACGGTGGGGGGCATTACAATGAGCAGTTCTTC. This codes for CASSDYGGGHYNEQFF.

Written as DNA, the CDR3 is TGTGCCAGCAGCCTCGGGGGTCTGCACTATGGCTACACCTTC. Translation: CASSLGGLHYGYTF. The V gene is TRBV13, the J gene TRBJ1-2, with a possible D match to TRBD1 (5 bases). This CDR3 has 14 residues. The V and J ends lost 5 bases and 3 bases respectively, with 13 bases between them. The germline V gene has CDR1 PRHDT and CDR2 FYEKMQ (reference sequence).